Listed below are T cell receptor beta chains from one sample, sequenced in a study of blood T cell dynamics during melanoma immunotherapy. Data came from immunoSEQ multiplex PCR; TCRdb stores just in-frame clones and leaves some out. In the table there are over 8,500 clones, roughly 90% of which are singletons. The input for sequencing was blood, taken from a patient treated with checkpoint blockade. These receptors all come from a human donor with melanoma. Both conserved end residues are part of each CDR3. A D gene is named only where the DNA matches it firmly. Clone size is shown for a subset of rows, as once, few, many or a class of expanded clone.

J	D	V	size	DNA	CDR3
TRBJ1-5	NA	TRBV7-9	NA	TGTGCCAGCAGCTCGACCGGGCCTGGGAATCAGCCCCAGCATTTT	CASSSTGPGNQPQHF
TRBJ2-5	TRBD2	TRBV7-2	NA	TGTGCCAGCAGCCCGGGAGCGGGAGGGCCGGAGACCCAGTACTTC	CASSPGAGGPETQYF
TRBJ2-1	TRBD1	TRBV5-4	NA	TGTGCCAGCAGCCCCGGAGTTTTGGGGACAGGCAATGAGCAGTTCTTC	CASSPGVLGTGNEQFF
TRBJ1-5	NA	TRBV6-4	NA	TGTGCCAGCAGTGACCTCGGGAAGTGGGGTAATCAGCCCCAGCATTTT	CASSDLGKWGNQPQHF
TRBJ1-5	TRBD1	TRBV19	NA	TGTGCCAGTACCATTGGGGCAGGGGGCAGTCAGCCCCAGCATTTT	CASTIGAGGSQPQHF
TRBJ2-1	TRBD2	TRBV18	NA	TGTGCCAGCTCGCCCCCGGGACTAGCGTCCGATGAGCAGTTCTTC	CASSPPGLASDEQFF
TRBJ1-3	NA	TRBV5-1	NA	TGCGCCAGCAGCCCCGGCGGGGTCTCTGGAAACACCATATATTTT	CASSPGGVSGNTIYF
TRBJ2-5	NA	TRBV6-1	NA	TGTGCCAGCAGTGAACCAGGGATCCAAGAGACCCAGTACTTC	CASSEPGIQETQYF
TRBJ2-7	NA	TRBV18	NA	TGTGCCAGCTCACCCGGGGGCGAGCAGTACTTC	CASSPGGEQYF
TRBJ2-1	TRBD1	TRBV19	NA	TGTGCCAGTAGTACGTCCCGGGACAGGGTCGGGCAGTTCTTC	CASSTSRDRVGQFF
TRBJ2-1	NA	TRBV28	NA	TGTGCCAGCAGTCCGGGACGAACCTACAATGAGCAGTTCTTC	CASSPGRTYNEQFF
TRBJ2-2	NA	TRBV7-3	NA	TGTGCCAGCAGCCGACTAGGCACAGCGGCCACCGGGGAGCTGTTTTTT	CASSRLGTAATGELFF
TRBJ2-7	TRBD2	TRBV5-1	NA	TGCGCCAGCAGCAGCCGGACTAGCCCCACCGGCGAGCAGTACTTC	CASSSRTSPTGEQYF
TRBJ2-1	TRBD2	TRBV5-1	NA	TGCGCCAGCAGGTCCTATAGCGGGAGCTCCTACAATGAGCAGTTCTTC	CASRSYSGSSYNEQFF
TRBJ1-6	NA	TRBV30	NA	TGTGCCTGGAGTGTAGAGGGGAATTCACCCCTCCACTTT	CAWSVEGNSPLHF
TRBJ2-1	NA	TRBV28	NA	TGTGCCAGCAGCCCCATTGGGTACAATGAGCAGTTCTTC	CASSPIGYNEQFF
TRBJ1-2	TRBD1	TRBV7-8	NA	TGTGCCAGCAGCTGGGGGGCAGGGGGAGAGGGTGGCTACACCTTC	CASSWGAGGEGGYTF
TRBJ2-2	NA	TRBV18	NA	TGTGCCAGCTCAACTCAAGGGGGGCCCTACACCGGGGAGCTGTTTTTT	CASSTQGGPYTGELFF
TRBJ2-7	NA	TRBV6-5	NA	TGTGCCAGCAGTTACCGGGGGAATTACGAGCAGTACTTC	CASSYRGNYEQYF
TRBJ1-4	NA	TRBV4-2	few	TGTGCCAGCAGCCAAGTGATTGAAAAACTGTTTTTT	CASSQVIEKLFF
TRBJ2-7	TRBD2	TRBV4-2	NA	TGTGCCAGCAGCCGGGGCGCGGGAGCGGGGGAGCAGTACTTC	CASSRGAGAGEQYF
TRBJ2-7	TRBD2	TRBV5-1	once	TGCGCCAGCAGCTTGGTTACTAGCGGGAGAGGGGCCTACGAGCAGTACTTC	CASSLVTSGRGAYEQYF
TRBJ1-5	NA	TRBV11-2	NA	TGTGCCAGCAGCCCCGGACCGGGGAATCAGCCCCAGCATTTT	CASSPGPGNQPQHF
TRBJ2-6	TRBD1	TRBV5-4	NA	TGTGCCAGCAGCTTGGGACAGGGGGTTCCTGCTGGGGCCAACGTCCTGACTTTC	CASSLGQGVPAGANVLTF
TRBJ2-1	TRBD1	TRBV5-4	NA	TGTGCCAGCAGCTTGGGGGACAGGGGCAATGAGCAGTTCTTC	CASSLGDRGNEQFF
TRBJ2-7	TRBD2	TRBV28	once	TGTGCCAGCTTCCCCGCTAGCGGGAGGAGTTACGAGCAGTACTTC	CASFPASGRSYEQYF
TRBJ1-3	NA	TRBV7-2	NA	TGTGCCAGCAGCCTAGACAGGGGAAACACCATATATTTT	CASSLDRGNTIYF
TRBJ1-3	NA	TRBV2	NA	TGTGCCAGCAGTGAATCGGCAGGGGGAAACACCATATATTTT	CASSESAGGNTIYF
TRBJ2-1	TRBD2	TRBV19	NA	TGTGCCAGTAGTATAGGAATCGGACTAGCGCCCTACAATGAGCAGTTCTTC	CASSIGIGLAPYNEQFF
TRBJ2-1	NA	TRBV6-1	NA	TGTGCCAGCAGTGAAGTCCAGGGAAGCGGGGAGCAGTTCTTC	CASSEVQGSGEQFF
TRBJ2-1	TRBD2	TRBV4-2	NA	TGTGCCAGCAGCCAAGGGTCTTTAGCGGGAGAATTCCGCAATGAGCAGTTCTTC	CASSQGSLAGEFRNEQFF
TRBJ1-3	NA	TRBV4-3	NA	TGCGCCAGCAGCCCCGACAGCCACTCTGGAAACACCATATATTTT	CASSPDSHSGNTIYF
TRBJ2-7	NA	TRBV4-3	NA	TGCGCCAGCAGCCAAGATTGGGCCCCCTACGAGCAGTACTTC	CASSQDWAPYEQYF
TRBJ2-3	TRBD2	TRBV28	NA	TGTGCCAGCAGTTCTAGCGGGAGCAGGGATACGCAGTATTTT	CASSSSGSRDTQYF
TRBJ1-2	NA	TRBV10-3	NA	TGTGCCATCAGTGAGTCGCGGGGGGACTATGGCTACACCTTC	CAISESRGDYGYTF
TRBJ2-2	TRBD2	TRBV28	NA	TGTGCCAGCAGCACGATAGCGGGAGGTTTGGGCGGGGAGCTGTTTTTT	CASSTIAGGLGGELFF
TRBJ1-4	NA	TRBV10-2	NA	TGCGCCAGCACCCGGGGGGTGACACCAACTAATGAAAAACTGTTTTTT	CASTRGVTPTNEKLFF
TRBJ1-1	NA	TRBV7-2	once	TGTGCCAGCAGCTCCCCCTGGGGGGGGAGAGGCACTGAAGCTTTCTTT	CASSSPWGGRGTEAFF
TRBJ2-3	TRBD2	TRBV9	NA	TGTGCCAGCAGCGTAGGGGTTAGCGGGAGCGCAGATACGCAGTATTTT	CASSVGVSGSADTQYF
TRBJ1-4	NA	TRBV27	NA	TGTGCCAGCAGTCGGGGCTGGCGGGGGGAAAAACTGTTTTTT	CASSRGWRGEKLFF
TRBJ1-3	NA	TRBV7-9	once	TGTGCCAGCCGCCCCCCAGGAAACACCATATATTTT	CASRPPGNTIYF
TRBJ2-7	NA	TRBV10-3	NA	TGTGCCACCATCCCTGCAGGGGTAACCTACGAGCAGTACTTC	CATIPAGVTYEQYF
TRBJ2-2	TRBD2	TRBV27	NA	TGTGCCGGCAGTCCGGGACTAGCGGACGCCACCGGGGAGCTGTTTTTC	CAGSPGLADATGELFF
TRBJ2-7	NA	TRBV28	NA	TGTGCCAGCAGATCCGGGTGGGGCAGTAGGGCCTACGAGCAGTACTTC	CASRSGWGSRAYEQYF
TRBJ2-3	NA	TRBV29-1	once	TGCAGCGGTAGAACAGGCACAGATACGCAGTATTTT	CSGRTGTDTQYF
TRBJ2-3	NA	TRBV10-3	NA	TGTGCCACCAAAAACCAGCAGGGGATCACAGATACGCAGTATTTT	CATKNQQGITDTQYF
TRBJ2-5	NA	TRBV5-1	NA	TGCGCCAGCAGCTTGGGACCCCAGGAAGAGACCCAGTACTTC	CASSLGPQEETQYF